This TCR beta chain was sequenced for a study of CD8+ T cells in alopecia areata listed by TCRdb under 2018. Study-wide context: Treated patients were enrolled in an open-label pilot trial of oral tofacitinib at 5 to 10 mg twice daily for moderate-to-severe alopecia areata. immunoSEQ multiplex PCR using 35 Vbeta forward primers and 13 Jbeta reverse primers was used to amplify TCRbeta CDR3 regions. In humans, TCRbeta sequencing was performed on scalp tissue and on sorted CD4+ and CD8+ peripheral blood T cells from healthy controls and from patients with patchy or totalis/universalis alopecia areata. RNA was obtained with the PAXgene miRNA kit for fixed scalp, the miRNeasy kit for PBMCs, and the RNeasy kit for mouse skin. In both human patients and the C3H/HeJ mouse model, the study applied high-throughput TCRbeta sequencing to look at T cell clonal expansion in alopecia areata. In treated patients, disease severity was measured using the SALT score, which gives the percentage of scalp surface area affected. Tofacitinib was administered for 6 to 18 months, and 6 months of follow-up off drug were then conducted to assess delayed response and recurrence. Biopsies were taken from tofacitinib-treated patients at baseline and again at 4 and 24 weeks into treatment, and several of those patients also had a later scalp biopsy. Scalp clonality was compared across normal scalp (n=4), patchy alopecia areata scalp (n=8), and alopecia totalis/universalis scalp (n=8).

Library method: the immunoSEQ multiplex PCR assay. For TCR sequencing, RNA was extracted from every sample and reverse transcribed into cDNA to serve as template. SuperScript III was used to make first-strand cDNA, primed with a 2:1 mix of oligo-dT and random hexamers. A synthetic immune receptor repertoire was used to assess amplification bias, and residual bias was removed computationally. The original methods were these. Raw reads were preprocessed to remove errors, and CDR3 was defined by IMGT conventions from the conserved cysteine to phenylalanine. Clonality was computed by normalizing Shannon entropy by log2 of the number of productive unique TCRs and subtracting the result from 1. Whether each scalp clone was CD4 or CD8 was inferred by checking scalp TCRbeta sequences against the CD4 and CD8 repertoires from sorted blood. TCRdb's version of the immuneACCESS table is confined to in-frame rearrangements and falls short of the full clone set. An unresolved V gene accounts for under half of the shortfall where checked; the remainder is of unknown origin. D and trimming come from the DNA, and the V and J calls and clone size come from that table. In all, the sample holds 200,000 to 250,000 clones, and more than 45% of those were seen once. About 1.6% of the sample goes to the ten largest clones.

Sample time point, as interpreted from the label and publication: more than three weeks on oral tofacitinib. The sample's treatment or condition label is to be understood as: oral pan-JAK inhibitor, 5-10 mg twice daily. Peripheral blood and lesional scalp punch biopsies were obtained from patients with alopecia areata. PBMCs were separated by density centrifugation and stained for CD3, CD4 and CD8, after which CD4+ and CD8+ T cells were sorted on a FACSAria. CDR1 and CDR2 are drawn from the germline V gene (reference sequence): LNHDA, SQIVND. The junction shows trimming of 4 bases on V and 1 base on J, and the gene matches do not reach 5 bases of it. The CDR3 contains 16 residues, cysteine and phenylalanine counted. The only DNA kept is the CDR3, 48 bases in frame from the first base. What the authors observed across the whole study: Tofacitinib significantly decreased scalp clonality and the number of expanded CD8+ clones among the top 100 scalp clones. The treated cohort was small, with a single nonresponder, so links between baseline CD8+ expansion and response need larger studies. Scalp TCR repertoire analysis is complicated because resident alphabeta T cells in normal human skin are also sequenced, whereas mouse skin is dominated by gammadelta T cells. During tofacitinib treatment, many expanded lesional clones remained in scalp and blood, and this persistence may partly explain relapse after treatment is stopped. Compared with normal scalp, lesional scalp, particularly in alopecia totalis/universalis, had higher clonality and more expanded CD8+ clones, which suggests antigenic drive. Shared TCR sequences between patients were less evident than in mice, which may be partly attributable to HLA diversity in the patient population.

A word on this clone: This clone's antigen is unknown. Within one base of it there is no much larger clone, and no base qualities were kept.

The rearrangement combines TRBV19 with TRBJ2-1, and TRBD2 aligns with 9 junction nucleotides. The TCR comes from a human donor with alopecia areata. Material: CD4+ T cells sorted from blood, obtained at week 4, from a patient treated with tofacitinib. The sequenced DNA is TGTGCCAGTAGTACCCATAGCGGGGGTTCCTACAATGAGCAGTTCTTC. This encodes CASSTHSGGSYNEQFF.